This is a list of T cell receptor beta chains from one sample in a study of blood T cell repertoires in COVID-19. Here immunoSEQ multiplex PCR was the method, and the copy in TCRdb shows in-frame clones only, minus some. The data contain 200,000 to 250,000 clones, roughly four fifths of them singletons. The sample was peripheral blood. The origin of the receptors is a woman aged 18 to 35 with acute or convalescent COVID-19. Both conserved end residues are part of each CDR3. The D gene is left open where the match is weak. The listing skips clone size in some rows; elsewhere it reads once, few, many or a size class.

J,size,V,D,DNA,CDR3
TRBJ2-1,.,TRBV29-1,TRBD2,TGCAGCGTGGGACTAGCGGGAGTAGGTGAGCAGTTCTTC,CSVGLAGVGEQFF
TRBJ2-7,.,TRBV6-5,.,TGTGCCAGCAGTTGGGGCAGGGTCTACGAGCAGTACTTC,CASSWGRVYEQYF
TRBJ2-5,.,TRBV7-8,.,TGTGCCAGCAGCTCCGCCGATTCGGCTAGAGAGACCCAGTACTTC,CASSSADSARETQYF
TRBJ2-7,.,TRBV13,TRBD2,TGTGCCAGCAGCTTAGTAGCGGGAGGGCCGTTTATCGAGCAGTACTTC,CASSLVAGGPFIEQYF
TRBJ1-5,few,TRBV6-5,.,TGTGCCAGCAGGAAGGGGGGGTTATCTGGTCAGCCCCAGCATTTT,CASRKGGLSGQPQHF
TRBJ2-1,once,TRBV19,TRBD2,TGTGCCAGTAGTACCCCGACTAGCGTGGCCGGGGGGAGTGGTGAGCAGTTCTTC,CASSTPTSVAGGSGEQFF
TRBJ2-3,.,TRBV7-9,TRBD2,TGTGCCAGCAGCTTGGGACTAAGCACAGATACGCAGTATTTT,CASSLGLSTDTQYF
TRBJ1-2,.,TRBV6-5,TRBD1,TGTGCCAGCAGTTACCCAACGGACAGGGGATATGGCTACACCTTC,CASSYPTDRGYGYTF
TRBJ1-6,.,TRBV30,TRBD1,TGTGCCTGGAGTGTTCGTCGGACAGGAAATTCACCCCTCCACTTT,CAWSVRRTGNSPLHF
TRBJ1-2,.,TRBV4-1,.,TGCGCCAGCAGCCCCCAAACAGGGTCCCCAGCTAACTATGGCTACACCTTC,CASSPQTGSPANYGYTF
TRBJ2-3,.,TRBV11-3,.,TGTGCCAGCAGCAGTCGGGGTAAATCGCAGTATTTT,CASSSRGKSQYF
TRBJ2-1,.,TRBV19,.,TGTGCCGCGTCCGATAGGCTAGCGTTCGATGAGCAGTTCTTC,CAASDRLAFDEQFF
TRBJ1-4,.,TRBV30,TRBD1,TGTGCCTGGAGTTTTTTCGGGACAGGGGGTCGAAAACTGTTTTTT,CAWSFFGTGGRKLFF
TRBJ1-4,.,TRBV2,TRBD1,TGTGCCAGCAGGCGTGGGACAGGAGATGAAAAACTGTTTTTT,CASRRGTGDEKLFF